This T cell receptor beta chain originates from a study of blood T cell repertoires in COVID-19. Trimming stripped 2 bases from V and 2 bases from J, with 17 bases between. The CDR3 contains 17 residues. Germline CDR1 WNHNN, CDR2 SYGVQD (reference sequence). Data came from immunoSEQ multiplex PCR; TCRdb stores just in-frame clones and leaves some out. The sample holds some 350,000 clones, over 80% seen once. The source is a man under 40 who had recovered from COVID-19. The gene calls are TRBV10-1 and TRBJ2-3; TRBD2 might be the D (7 bases). Sequenced: PBMCs or T cells enriched from blood (not recorded which). DNA of the CDR3: TGCGCCAGCAGTGAGCCCATCGGGGGGCTCGACACAGATACGCAGTATTTT. Translating it yields CASSEPIGGLDTDTQYF.